The source of this T cell receptor (beta chain) is a study of CD4+ T cells in melanoma. Study-level results: CD8+ T cell, macrophage and B cell function reportedly correlated with neoantigen-specific CD4+ T cells.

CDR3 length: 18 amino acids. Germline CDR1 reads SGHVS; CDR2 reads FNYEAQ. V lost 5 bases and J lost 8, with 25 bases in between. As for this clone: Its antigen is not known.

Sequencing used immunoSEQ multiplex PCR; TCRdb keeps in-frame clones, though not all of them. Of about 120,000 clones in the sample, approximately 92% were seen once. The rearrangement uses TRBV7-6 and TRBJ1-6; D is undetermined. The clonotype was recovered from a human donor with melanoma. Sequencing was performed on peripheral blood. The CDR3 sequence: CASSQRPPDPQRDSPLHF. The CDR3 nucleotides are TGTGCCAGCAGCCAACGCCCCCCGGATCCCCAAAGGGATTCACCCCTCCACTTT.